This entry concerns a single T cell receptor (beta chain). Authors' processing steps: Reference gene primers were amplified, and this amplification served to estimate nucleated cell counts. Profiling relied on immunoSEQ multiplex PCR, and the TCRdb table lists in-frame clones only, not all of them. That table furnishes V, J and clone size, whereas the DNA furnished D and trimming. The sample gives about 190,000 clones, about 88% of which show up once; under 15% is in the top ten. These data originate in a study of blood T cell repertoires in COVID-19. Study at large: Some COVID-19 samples were acute and others convalescent; all came from the United States, Italy and Spain. The analysed material was cDNA or gDNA that came from T cells, B-cell-depleted T cells, or PBMCs.

The CDR3 spans 15 residues. Germline V lookup: CDR1 MRHNA, CDR2 SNTAGT. The V gene end was trimmed by 10 bases and the J gene end by 0 bases; junction bases not matched to a gene: 9. This TCR was sampled from a man between 25 and 39 years old with active or convalescent COVID-19. V is TRBV6-4 and J is TRBJ2-1; 7 bases line up with TRBD2. Sequencing was carried out using peripheral blood. CDR3 bases: TGTGCCACCTCCACTGGCGGGGGCTCCTACAATGAGCAGTTCTTC. Translated, it gives CATSTGGGSYNEQFF.